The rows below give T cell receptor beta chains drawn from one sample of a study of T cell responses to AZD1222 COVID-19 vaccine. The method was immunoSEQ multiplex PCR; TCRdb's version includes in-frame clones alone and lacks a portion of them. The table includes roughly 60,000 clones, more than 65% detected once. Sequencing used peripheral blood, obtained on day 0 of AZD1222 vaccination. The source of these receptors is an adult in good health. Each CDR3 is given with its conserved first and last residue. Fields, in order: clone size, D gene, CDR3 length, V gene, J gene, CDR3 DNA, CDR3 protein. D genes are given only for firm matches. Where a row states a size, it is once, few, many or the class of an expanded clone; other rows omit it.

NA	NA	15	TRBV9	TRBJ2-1	TGTGCCAGCAGCGTAGGCGGGACCCAGACGAATGAGCAGTTCTTC	CASSVGGTQTNEQFF
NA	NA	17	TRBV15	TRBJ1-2	TGTGCCACCAGCAGAGATCCCGAACAGGGAAGCTACTATGGCTACACCTTC	CATSRDPEQGSYYGYTF
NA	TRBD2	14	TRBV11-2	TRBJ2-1	TGTGCCAGCAGCTTAGTTAGCGGGTCAAATGAGCAGTTCTTC	CASSLVSGSNEQFF
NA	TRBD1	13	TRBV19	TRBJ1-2	TGTGCCACCAAAGGACAGGGGAACTATGGCTACACCTTC	CATKGQGNYGYTF
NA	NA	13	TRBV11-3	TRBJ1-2	TGTGCCAGCAGCTTAGAGGGAAACTATGGCTACACCTTC	CASSLEGNYGYTF
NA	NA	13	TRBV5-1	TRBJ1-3	TGCGCCAGCAGGATAGGGTTTGGAAACACCATATATTTT	CASRIGFGNTIYF
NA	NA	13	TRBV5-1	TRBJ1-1	TGCGCCAGCAGCCCAGGACAGAACACTGAAGCTTTCTTT	CASSPGQNTEAFF
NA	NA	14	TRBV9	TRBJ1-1	TGTGCCAGCAGCGTTGAGACAGAGAACACTGAAGCTTTCTTT	CASSVETENTEAFF
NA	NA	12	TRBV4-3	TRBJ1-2	TGCGCCAGCAGCCCAGGGCTGGGGGGCTACACCTTC	CASSPGLGGYTF
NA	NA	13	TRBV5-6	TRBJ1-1	TGTGCCAGCAAAGAATGGATGAACACTGAAGCTTTCTTT	CASKEWMNTEAFF
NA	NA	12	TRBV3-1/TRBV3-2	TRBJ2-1	TGTGCCAGCAGCCAACCTGCCCTTGAGCAGTTCTTC	CASSQPALEQFF
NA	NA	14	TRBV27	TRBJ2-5	TGTGCCAGCAGTGGAGAACAGGGTTGGGAGACCCAGTACTTC	CASSGEQGWETQYF
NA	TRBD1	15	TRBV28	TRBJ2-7	TGTGCCACCGGATTGTACCGGGACAGGTCCTACGAGCAGTACTTC	CATGLYRDRSYEQYF
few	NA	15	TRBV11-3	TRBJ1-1	TGTGCCAGCAGCTTAAACGGGTTTTCGAACACTGAAGCTTTCTTT	CASSLNGFSNTEAFF
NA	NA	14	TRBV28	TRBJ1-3	TGTGCCACCGTCCCTACAGGGTCTGGAAACACCATATATTTT	CATVPTGSGNTIYF
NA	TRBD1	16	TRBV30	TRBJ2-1	TGTGCCTGGTCAAATCCCGGGACAGGTGGTGTCAATGAGCAGTTCTTC	CAWSNPGTGGVNEQFF
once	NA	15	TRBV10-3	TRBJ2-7	TGTGCCATCAGTGAGTATCCCCCAAACTCCTACGAGCAGTACTTC	CAISEYPPNSYEQYF
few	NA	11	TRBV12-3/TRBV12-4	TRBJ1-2	TGTGCCACTGCAGGGAACTATGGCTACACCTTC	CATAGNYGYTF
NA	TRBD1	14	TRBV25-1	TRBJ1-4	TGTGCCAGCAGCGCCAGGGGGATCGGTGAAAAACTGTTTTTT	CASSARGIGEKLFF
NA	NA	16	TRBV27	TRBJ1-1	TGTGCCAGCAGTTTATACCCGGGGGGAAGGGACACTGAAGCTTTCTTT	CASSLYPGGRDTEAFF
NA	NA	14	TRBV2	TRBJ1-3	TGTGCCAGCAGTGACGGGCTCTCTGGAAACACCATATATTTT	CASSDGLSGNTIYF
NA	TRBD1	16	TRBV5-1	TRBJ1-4	TGCGCCAGCAGCTTGGATAGCAGGGGGCAAGGGGAAAAACTGTTTTTT	CASSLDSRGQGEKLFF
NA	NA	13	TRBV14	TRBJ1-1	TGTGCCAGCAGCCAAGATTGGTACACTGAAGCTTTCTTT	CASSQDWYTEAFF
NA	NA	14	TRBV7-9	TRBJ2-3	TGTGCCAGCAGCTTAGGACTTAGCACAGATACGCAGTATTTT	CASSLGLSTDTQYF
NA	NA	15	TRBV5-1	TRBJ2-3	TGCGCCAGCAGCTTGGAGGCTAGCAATCCGGATACGCAGTATTTT	CASSLEASNPDTQYF
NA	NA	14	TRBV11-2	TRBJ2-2	TGTGCCAGCAGCGAAGACAGGAACACCGGGGAGCTGTTTTTT	CASSEDRNTGELFF
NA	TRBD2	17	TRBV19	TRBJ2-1	TGTGCCAGTAGTAAAATTCAGACTAGCGGGTATTCTAATGAGCAGTTCTTC	CASSKIQTSGYSNEQFF
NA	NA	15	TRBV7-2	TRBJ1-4	TGTGCCAGCAGCTTAGCGGGCAGATCGGGCGAAAAACTGTTTTTT	CASSLAGRSGEKLFF
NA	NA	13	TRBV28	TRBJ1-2	TGTGCCAGCACCCCGGACGGAAACTATGGCTACACCTTC	CASTPDGNYGYTF
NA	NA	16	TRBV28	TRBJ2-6	TGTGCCAGCAGTTCTCGCTTCGGGGGTGGGGCCAACGTCCTGACTTTC	CASSSRFGGGANVLTF
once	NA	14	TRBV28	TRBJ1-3	TGTGCCAGCAGCAGCTCGAGCTCTGGAAACACCATATATTTT	CASSSSSSGNTIYF
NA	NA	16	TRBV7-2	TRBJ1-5	TGTGCCAGCAGCTTAGTGGCAGTGACTAGCAATCAGCCCCAGCATTTT	CASSLVAVTSNQPQHF
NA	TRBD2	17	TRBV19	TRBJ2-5	TGTGCCAGTAGTACCCCCGGGGTAGCGGGTCTCCAAGAGACCCAGTACTTC	CASSTPGVAGLQETQYF
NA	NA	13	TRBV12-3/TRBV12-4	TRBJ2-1	TGTGCCAGCAGTTCAGTTAGCGGTGCTGAGCAGTTCTTC	CASSSVSGAEQFF
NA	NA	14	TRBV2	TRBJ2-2	TGTGCCAGCAGTAAAGAACTAGCCCCCGGGGAGCTGTTTTTT	CASSKELAPGELFF
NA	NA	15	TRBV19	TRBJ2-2	TGTGCCAGTAGTTTGTACGGACTGAACACCGGGGAGCTGTTTTTT	CASSLYGLNTGELFF
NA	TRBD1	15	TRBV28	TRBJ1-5	TGTGCCAGCAGCCTCACAGGGGGCTCTAATCAGCCCCAGCATTTT	CASSLTGGSNQPQHF
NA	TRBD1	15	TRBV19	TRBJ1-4	TGTGCCAGTAGTAGGAACAGGGGGCCAAATGAAAAACTGTTTTTT	CASSRNRGPNEKLFF
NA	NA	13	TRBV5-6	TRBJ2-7	TGTGCCAGCAGCTTGGCAGGCACCTACGAGCAGTACTTC	CASSLAGTYEQYF
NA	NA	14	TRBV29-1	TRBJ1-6	TGCAGCGTACAACAGGGAAACTATAATTCACCCCTCCACTTT	CSVQQGNYNSPLHF